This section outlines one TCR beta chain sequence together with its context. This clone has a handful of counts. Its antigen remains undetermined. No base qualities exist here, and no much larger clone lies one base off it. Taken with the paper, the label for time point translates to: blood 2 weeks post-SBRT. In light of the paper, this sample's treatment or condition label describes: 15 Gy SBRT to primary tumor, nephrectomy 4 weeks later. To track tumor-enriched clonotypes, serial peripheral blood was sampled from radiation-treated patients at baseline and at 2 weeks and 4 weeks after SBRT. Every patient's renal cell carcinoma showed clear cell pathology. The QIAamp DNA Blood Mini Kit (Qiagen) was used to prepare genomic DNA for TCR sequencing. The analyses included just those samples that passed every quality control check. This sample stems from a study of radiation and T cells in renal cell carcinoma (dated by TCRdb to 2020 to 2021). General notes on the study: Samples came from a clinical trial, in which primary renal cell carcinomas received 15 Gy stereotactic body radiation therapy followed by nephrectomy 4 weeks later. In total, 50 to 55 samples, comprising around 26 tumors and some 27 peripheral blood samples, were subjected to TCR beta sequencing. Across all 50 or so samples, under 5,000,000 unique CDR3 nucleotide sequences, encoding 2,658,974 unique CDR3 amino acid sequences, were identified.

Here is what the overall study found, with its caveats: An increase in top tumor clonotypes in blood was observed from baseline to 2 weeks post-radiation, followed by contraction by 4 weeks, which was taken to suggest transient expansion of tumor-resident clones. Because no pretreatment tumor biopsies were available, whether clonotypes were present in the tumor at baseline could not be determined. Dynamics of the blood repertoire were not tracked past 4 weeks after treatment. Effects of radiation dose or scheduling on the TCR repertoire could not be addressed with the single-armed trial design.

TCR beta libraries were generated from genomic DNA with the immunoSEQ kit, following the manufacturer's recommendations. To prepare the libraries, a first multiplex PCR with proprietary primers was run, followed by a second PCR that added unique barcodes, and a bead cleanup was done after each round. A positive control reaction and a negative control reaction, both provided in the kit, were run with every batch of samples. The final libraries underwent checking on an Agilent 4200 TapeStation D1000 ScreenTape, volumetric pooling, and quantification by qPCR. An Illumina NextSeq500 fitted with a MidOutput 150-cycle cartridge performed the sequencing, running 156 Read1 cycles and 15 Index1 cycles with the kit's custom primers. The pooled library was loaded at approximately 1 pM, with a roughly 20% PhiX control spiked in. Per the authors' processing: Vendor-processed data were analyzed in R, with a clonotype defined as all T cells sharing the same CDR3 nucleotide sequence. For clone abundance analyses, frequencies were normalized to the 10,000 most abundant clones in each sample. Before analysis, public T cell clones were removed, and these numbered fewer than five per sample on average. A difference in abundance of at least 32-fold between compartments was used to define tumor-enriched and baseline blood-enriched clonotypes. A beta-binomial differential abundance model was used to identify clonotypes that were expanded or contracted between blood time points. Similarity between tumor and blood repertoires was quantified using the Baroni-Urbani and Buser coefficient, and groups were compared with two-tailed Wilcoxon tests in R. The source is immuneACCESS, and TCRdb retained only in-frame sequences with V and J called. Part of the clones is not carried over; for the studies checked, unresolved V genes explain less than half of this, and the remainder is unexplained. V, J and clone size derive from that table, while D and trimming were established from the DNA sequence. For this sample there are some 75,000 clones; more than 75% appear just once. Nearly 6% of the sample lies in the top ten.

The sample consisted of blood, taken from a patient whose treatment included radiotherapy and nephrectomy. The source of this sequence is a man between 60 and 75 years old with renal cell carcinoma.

The CDR3 in this case is CASSFFILGTEAFF. At the DNA level, the sequence is TGTGCCAGCAGCTTTTTCATTCTAGGGACTGAAGCTTTCTTT. The receptor chain draws on TRBV7-2 and TRBJ1-1; no D gene can be assigned with confidence. V was cut back by 3 bases and J by 5 bases, leaving a gap of 13 bases between them. Inclusive of the bounding cysteine and phenylalanine, the CDR3 is 14 residues long. Solely the CDR3 DNA is kept, with 42 bases framed from the first base. The germline V gene supplies CDR1 SGHTA and CDR2 FQGNSA.